This T cell receptor (beta chain) was documented in a study of control samples from healthy donors and cancer patients. Sequenced by immunoSEQ multiplex PCR; TCRdb stores in-frame clones only, minus some. Among 150,000 or so clones listed, roughly 93% were seen once. Germline loops: CDR1 MNHEY, CDR2 SVGAGI. Trimming at V came to 5 bases and at J to 4 bases, leaving 7 bases not matched to a gene. This CDR3 has 14 amino acids. Sequencing used blood. V usage is TRBV6-5 and J usage is TRBJ1-1, with TRBD1 matching over 7 bases. The TCR originated in a man younger than 30 in good health. CDR3 nucleotides: TGTGCCAGCAGTCAGACAGGGCTTGTCACTGAAGCTTTCTTT. Translating gives CASSQTGLVTEAFF.